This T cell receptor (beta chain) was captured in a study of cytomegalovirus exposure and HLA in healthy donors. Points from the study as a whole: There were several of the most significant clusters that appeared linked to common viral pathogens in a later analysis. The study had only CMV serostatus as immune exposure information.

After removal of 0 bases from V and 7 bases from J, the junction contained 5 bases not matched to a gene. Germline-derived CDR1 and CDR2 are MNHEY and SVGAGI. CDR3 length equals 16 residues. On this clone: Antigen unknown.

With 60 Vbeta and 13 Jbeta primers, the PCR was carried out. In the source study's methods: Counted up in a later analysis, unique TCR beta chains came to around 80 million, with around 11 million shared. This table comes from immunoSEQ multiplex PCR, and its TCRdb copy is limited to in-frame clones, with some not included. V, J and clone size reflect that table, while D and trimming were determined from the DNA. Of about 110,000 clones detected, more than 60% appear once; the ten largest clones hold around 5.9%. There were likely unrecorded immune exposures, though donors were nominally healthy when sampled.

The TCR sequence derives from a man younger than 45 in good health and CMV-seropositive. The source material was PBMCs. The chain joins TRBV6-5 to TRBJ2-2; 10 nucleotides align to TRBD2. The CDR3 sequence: CASSYSSGGAVGELFF. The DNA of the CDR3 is TGTGCCAGCAGTTACTCGAGCGGGGGGGCCGTCGGGGAGCTGTTTTTT.